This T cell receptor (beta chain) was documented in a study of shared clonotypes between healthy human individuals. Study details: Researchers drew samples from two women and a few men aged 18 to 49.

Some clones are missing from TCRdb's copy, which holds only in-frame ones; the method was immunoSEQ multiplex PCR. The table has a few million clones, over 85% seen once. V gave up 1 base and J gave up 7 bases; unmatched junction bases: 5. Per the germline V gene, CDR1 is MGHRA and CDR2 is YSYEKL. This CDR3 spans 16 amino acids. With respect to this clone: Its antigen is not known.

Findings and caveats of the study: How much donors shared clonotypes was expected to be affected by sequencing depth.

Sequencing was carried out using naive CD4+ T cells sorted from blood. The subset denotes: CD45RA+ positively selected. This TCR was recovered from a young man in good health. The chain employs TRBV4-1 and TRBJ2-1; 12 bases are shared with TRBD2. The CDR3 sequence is CASSQGILAGGNEQFF. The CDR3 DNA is TGCGCCAGCAGCCAAGGAATCCTAGCGGGAGGGAATGAGCAGTTCTTC.